The source of this T cell receptor beta chain is a study of blood T cell repertoires in COVID-19. Background on the study: The United States, Italy and Spain supplied acute and convalescent COVID-19 samples. Nucleic acid was either cDNA or gDNA, and it came from T cells, B-cell-depleted T cells, or PBMCs.

Trimming removed 4 bases from V and 7 bases from J; junction bases left unmatched: 3. CDR3 length equals 12 residues. CDR1 and CDR2 from the germline V gene are LGHDT and YNNKEL (reference sequence). As processed by the authors: From reference gene primer amplification, estimates of nucleated cell counts were derived. Generated by immunoSEQ multiplex PCR, the TCRdb table keeps only in-frame clones and is missing some. The DNA was the basis for D and trimming; V, J and clone size are from that table. The table lists 75,000 or so clones, roughly nine tenths of them singletons. The source of this sequence is a woman over 75 with active or convalescent COVID-19. The source material was peripheral blood. The chain uses TRBV3-1 (or the pseudogene TRBV3-2) and TRBJ2-7; TRBD1 matches 8 bases. DNA for the CDR3: TGTGCCAGCAGCCGACAGGGGAGGGAGCAGTACTTC. Amino acid sequence: CASSRQGREQYF.